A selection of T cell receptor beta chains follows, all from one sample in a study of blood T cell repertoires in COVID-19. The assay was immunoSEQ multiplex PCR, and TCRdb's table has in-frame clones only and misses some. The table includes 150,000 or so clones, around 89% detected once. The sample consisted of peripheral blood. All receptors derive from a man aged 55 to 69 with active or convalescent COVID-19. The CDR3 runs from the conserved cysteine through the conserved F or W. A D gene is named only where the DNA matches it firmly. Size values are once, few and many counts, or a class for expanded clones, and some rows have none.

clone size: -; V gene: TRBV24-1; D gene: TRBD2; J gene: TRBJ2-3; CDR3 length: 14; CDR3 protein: CATRAGTSTDTQYF; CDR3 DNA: TGTGCCACCCGAGCGGGAACTAGCACAGATACGCAGTATTTT
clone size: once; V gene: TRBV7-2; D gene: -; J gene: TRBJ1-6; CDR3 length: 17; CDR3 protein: CASSLGADSSYNSPLHF; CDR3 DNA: TGTGCCAGCAGCTTAGGAGCAGACAGCTCCTATAATTCACCCCTCCACTTT
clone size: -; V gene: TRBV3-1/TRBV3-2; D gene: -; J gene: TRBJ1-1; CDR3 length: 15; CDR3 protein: CASSQEDRRNTEAFF; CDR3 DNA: TGTGCCAGCAGCCAAGAGGACAGACGGAACACTGAAGCTTTCTTT
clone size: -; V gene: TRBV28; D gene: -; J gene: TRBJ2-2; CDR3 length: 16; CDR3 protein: CASRTIEGMATGELFF; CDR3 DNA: TGTGCCAGCAGGACCATTGAGGGCATGGCGACCGGGGAGCTGTTTTTT
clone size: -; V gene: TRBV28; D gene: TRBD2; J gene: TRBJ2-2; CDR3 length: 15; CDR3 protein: CASTPGGAPHGELFF; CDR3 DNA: TGTGCCAGCACCCCCGGGGGGGCCCCCCACGGGGAGCTGTTTTTT
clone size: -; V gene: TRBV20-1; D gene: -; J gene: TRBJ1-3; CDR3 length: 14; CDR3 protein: CSASEGSKGNTIYF; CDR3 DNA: TGCAGTGCTAGTGAAGGGAGCAAGGGAAACACCATATATTTT
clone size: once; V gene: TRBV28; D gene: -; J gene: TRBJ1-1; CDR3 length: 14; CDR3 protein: CASSPGWQGSEAFF; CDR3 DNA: TGTGCCAGCTCACCTGGATGGCAGGGATCTGAAGCTTTCTTT
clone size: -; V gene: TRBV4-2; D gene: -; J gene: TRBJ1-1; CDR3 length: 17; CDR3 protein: CASSLGVREIMGTEAFF; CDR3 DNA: TGTGCCAGCAGCCTGGGCGTGAGGGAAATTATGGGCACTGAAGCTTTCTTT
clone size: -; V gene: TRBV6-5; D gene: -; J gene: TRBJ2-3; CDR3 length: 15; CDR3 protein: CASRGDSGRSDTQYF; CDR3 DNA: TGTGCCAGCAGGGGGGACTCAGGGAGGTCAGATACGCAGTATTTT
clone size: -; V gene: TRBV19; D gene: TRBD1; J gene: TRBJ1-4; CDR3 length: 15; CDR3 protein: CASRPRQGPNEKLFF; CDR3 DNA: TGTGCCAGTAGACCCCGACAGGGACCTAATGAAAAACTGTTTTTT
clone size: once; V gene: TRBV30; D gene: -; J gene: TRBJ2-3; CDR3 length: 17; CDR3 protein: CAWSVRFGGAPTDTQYF; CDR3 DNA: TGTGCCTGGAGTGTCCGATTCGGTGGTGCTCCCACAGATACGCAGTATTTT
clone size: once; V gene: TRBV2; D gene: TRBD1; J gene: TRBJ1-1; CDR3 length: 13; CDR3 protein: CASLITGETEAFF; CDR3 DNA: TGTGCCAGTCTTATCACAGGGGAAACTGAAGCTTTCTTT
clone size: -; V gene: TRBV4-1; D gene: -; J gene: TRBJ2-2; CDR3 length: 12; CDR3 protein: CASSQDLGELFF; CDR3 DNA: TGCGCCAGCAGCCAAGATCTCGGGGAGCTGTTTTTT
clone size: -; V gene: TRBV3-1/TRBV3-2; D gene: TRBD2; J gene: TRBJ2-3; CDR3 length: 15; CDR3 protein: CASSQESAAGNTQYF; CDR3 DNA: TGTGCCAGCAGCCAAGAATCGGCAGCGGGAAATACGCAGTATTTT
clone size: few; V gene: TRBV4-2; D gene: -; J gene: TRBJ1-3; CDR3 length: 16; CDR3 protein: CASSQGLGGAGNTIYF; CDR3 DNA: TGTGCCAGCAGCCAAGGGTTGGGTGGAGCTGGAAACACCATATATTTT
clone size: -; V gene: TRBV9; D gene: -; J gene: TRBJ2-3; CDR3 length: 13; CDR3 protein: CASSVADTDTQYF; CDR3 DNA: TGTGCCAGCAGCGTGGCAGACACAGATACGCAGTATTTT
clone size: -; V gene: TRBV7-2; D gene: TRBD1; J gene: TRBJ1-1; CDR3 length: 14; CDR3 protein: CASSAGQWNTEAFF; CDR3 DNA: TGTGCCAGCAGCGCGGGACAGTGGAACACTGAAGCTTTCTTT
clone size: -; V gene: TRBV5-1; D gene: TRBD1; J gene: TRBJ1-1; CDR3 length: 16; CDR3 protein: CASSLGQGAGNTEAFF; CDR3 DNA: TGCGCCAGCAGCTTGGGACAGGGGGCGGGGAACACTGAAGCTTTCTTT
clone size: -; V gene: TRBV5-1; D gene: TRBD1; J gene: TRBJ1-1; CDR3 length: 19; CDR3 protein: CASSLGWSFSDRGDTEAFF; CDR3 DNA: TGCGCCAGCAGCTTGGGTTGGTCGTTTTCAGACAGGGGAGACACTGAAGCTTTCTTT
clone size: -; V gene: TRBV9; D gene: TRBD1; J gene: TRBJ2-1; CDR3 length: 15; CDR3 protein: CASRDRASSYNEQFF; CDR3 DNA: TGTGCCAGCAGGGACAGGGCGAGCTCCTACAATGAGCAGTTCTTC
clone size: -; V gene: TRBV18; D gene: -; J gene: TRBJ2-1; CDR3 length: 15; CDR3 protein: CASSPTGSASNEQFF; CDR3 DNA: TGTGCCAGCTCTCCCACAGGGAGTGCATCCAATGAGCAGTTCTTC
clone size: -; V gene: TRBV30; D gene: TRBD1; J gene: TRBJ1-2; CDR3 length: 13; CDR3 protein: CAWSVLQGGGYTF; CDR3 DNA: TGTGCCTGGAGTGTACTACAGGGGGGTGGCTACACCTTC
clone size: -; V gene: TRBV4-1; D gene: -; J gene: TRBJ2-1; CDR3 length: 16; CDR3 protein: CASSPQETGSYNEQFF; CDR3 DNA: TGCGCCAGCAGCCCCCAGGAGACAGGCTCCTACAATGAGCAGTTCTTC
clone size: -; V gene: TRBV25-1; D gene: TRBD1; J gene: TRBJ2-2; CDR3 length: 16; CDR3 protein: CASSGVQGANTGELFF; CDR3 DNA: TGTGCCAGCAGTGGGGTACAGGGGGCCAACACCGGGGAGCTGTTTTTT
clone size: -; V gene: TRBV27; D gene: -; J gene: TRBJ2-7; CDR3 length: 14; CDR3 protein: CASSSQGWDYEQYF; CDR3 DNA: TGTGCCAGCAGCTCCCAGGGTTGGGACTACGAGCAGTACTTC
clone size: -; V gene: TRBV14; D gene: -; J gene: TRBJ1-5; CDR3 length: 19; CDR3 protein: CASSRTFNQASYSNQPQHF; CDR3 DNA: TGTGCCAGCAGCCGCACCTTTAATCAGGCAAGTTATAGCAATCAGCCCCAGCATTTT
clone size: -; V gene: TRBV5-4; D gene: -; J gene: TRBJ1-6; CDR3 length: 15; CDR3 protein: CASSWDGGVGSPLHF; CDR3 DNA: TGTGCCAGCAGCTGGGACGGAGGGGTCGGTTCACCCCTCCACTTT
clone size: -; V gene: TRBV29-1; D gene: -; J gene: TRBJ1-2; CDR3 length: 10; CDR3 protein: CSVGGEGYTF; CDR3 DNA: TGCAGCGTTGGGGGGGAGGGCTACACCTTC
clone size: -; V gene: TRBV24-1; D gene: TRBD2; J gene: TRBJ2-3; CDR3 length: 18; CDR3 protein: CATSDPGLAGISIDTQYF; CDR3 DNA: TGTGCCACCAGTGATCCTGGACTAGCGGGAATATCTATAGATACGCAGTATTTT
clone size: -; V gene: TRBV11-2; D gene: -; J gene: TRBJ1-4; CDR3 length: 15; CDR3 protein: CASSLAVRGREKLFF; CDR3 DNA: TGTGCCAGCAGCTTAGCTGTCAGGGGACGAGAAAAACTGTTTTTT
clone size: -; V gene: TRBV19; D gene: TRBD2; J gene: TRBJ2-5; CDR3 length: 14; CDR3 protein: CASSMASGAGAQYF; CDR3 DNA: TGTGCCAGTAGTATGGCTAGCGGTGCGGGGGCCCAGTACTTC
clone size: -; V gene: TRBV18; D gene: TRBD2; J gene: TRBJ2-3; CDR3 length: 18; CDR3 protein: CASSPPQGLAGFVDTQYF; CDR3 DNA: TGTGCCAGCTCACCACCTCAGGGACTAGCGGGATTTGTAGATACGCAGTATTTT
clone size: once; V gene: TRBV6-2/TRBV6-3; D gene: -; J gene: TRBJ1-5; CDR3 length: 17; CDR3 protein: CASSYMRVWESNQPQHF; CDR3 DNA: TGTGCCAGCAGTTACATGCGCGTTTGGGAGAGCAATCAGCCCCAGCATTTT
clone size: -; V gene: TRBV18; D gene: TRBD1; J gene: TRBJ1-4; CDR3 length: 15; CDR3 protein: CASSPSGTGHEKLFF; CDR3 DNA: TGTGCCAGCTCACCTTCCGGGACAGGGCACGAAAAACTGTTTTTT
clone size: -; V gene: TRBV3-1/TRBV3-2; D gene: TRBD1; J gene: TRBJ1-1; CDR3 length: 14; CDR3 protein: CASSQGEGAGEAFF; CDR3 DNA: TGTGCCAGCAGCCAAGGTGAGGGGGCGGGTGAAGCTTTCTTT
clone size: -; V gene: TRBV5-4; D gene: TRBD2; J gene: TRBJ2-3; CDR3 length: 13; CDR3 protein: CASSYPSGGAQYF; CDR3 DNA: TGTGCCAGCAGCTATCCCTCGGGGGGAGCGCAGTATTTT
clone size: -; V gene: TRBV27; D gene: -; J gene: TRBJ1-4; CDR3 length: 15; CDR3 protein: CASSPRPRGNEKLFF; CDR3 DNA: TGTGCCAGCAGTCCCAGACCCAGGGGTAATGAAAAACTGTTTTTT
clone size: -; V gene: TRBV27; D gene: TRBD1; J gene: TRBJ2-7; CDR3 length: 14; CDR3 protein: CASSLDRGGYEQYF; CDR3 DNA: TGTGCCAGCAGTCTCGACAGGGGGGGTTACGAGCAGTACTTC
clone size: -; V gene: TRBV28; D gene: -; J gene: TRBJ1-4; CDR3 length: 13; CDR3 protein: CASSPSGREKLFF; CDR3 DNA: TGTGCCAGCAGCCCTTCAGGGCGTGAAAAACTGTTTTTT
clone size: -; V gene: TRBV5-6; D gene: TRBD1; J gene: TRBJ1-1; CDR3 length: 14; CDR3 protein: CASRGQGMNTEAFF; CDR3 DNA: TGTGCCAGCAGGGGACAGGGGATGAACACTGAAGCTTTCTTT